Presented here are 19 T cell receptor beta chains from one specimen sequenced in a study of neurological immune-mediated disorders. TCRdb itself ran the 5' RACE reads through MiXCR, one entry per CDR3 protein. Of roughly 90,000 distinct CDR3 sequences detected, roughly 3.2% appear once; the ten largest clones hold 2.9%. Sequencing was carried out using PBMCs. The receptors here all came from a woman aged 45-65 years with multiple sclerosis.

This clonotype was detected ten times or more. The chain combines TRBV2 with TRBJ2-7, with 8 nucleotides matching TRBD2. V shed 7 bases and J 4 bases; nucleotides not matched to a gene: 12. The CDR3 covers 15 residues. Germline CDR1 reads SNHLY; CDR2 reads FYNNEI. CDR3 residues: CASTFTAGGAYEQYF. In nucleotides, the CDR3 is TGTGCCAGCACCTTCACGGCGGGGGGCGCGTACGAGCAGTACTTC.

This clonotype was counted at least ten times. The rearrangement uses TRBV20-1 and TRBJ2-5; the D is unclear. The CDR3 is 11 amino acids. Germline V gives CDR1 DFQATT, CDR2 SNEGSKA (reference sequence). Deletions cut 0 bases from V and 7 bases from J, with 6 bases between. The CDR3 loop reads CSARDLRTQYF. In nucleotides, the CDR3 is TGCAGTGCTAGAGATTTGAGGACCCAGTACTTC.

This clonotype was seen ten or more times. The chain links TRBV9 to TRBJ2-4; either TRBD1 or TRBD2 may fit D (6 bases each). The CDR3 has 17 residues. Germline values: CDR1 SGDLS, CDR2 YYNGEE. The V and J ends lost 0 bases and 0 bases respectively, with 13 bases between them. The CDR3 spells CASSVAPGALAKNIQYF. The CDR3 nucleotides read TGTGCCAGCAGCGTAGCTCCGGGGGCGTTAGCCAAAAACATTCAGTACTTC.

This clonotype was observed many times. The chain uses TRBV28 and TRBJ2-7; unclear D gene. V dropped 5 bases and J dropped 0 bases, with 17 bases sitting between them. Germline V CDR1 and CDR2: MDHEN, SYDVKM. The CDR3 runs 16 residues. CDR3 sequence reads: CASSLSALSSSYEQYF. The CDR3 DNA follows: TGTGCCAGCAGTCTCAGTGCGCTCTCAAGCTCCTACGAGCAGTACTTC.

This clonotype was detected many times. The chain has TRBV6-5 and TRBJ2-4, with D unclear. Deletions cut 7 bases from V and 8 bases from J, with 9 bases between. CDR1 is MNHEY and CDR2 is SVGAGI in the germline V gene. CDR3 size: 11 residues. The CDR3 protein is CASNPLHIQYF. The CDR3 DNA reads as TGTGCCAGCAACCCTTTGCACATTCAGTACTTC.

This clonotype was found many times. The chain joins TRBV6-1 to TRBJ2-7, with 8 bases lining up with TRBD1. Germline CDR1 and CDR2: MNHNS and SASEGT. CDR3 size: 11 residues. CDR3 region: CGTGSSYEQYF. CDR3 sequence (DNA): TGTGGGACAGGGAGTTCCTACGAGCAGTACTTC.

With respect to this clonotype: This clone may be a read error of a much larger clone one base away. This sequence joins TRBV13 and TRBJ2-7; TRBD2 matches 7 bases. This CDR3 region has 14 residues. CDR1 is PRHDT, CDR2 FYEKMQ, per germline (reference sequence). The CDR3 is CVSSGDAGGNEQYF. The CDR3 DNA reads TGTGTCAGCAGCGGGGACGCCGGCGGTAACGAGCAGTACTTC.

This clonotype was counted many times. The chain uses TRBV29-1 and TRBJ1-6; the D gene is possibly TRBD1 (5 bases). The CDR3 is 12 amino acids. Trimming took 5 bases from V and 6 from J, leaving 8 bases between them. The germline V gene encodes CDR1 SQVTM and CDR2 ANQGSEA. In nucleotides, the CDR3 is TGCAGCGTTAGTCAGGGTAATTCACCCCTCCACTTT. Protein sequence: CSVSQGNSPLHF.

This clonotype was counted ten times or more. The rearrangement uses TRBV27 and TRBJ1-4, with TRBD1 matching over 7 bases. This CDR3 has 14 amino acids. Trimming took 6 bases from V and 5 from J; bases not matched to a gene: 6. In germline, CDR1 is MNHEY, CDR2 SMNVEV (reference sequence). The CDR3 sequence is CASSSGQKNEKLFF. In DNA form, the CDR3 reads TGTGCCAGCAGCTCGGGACAGAAGAATGAAAAACTGTTTTTT.

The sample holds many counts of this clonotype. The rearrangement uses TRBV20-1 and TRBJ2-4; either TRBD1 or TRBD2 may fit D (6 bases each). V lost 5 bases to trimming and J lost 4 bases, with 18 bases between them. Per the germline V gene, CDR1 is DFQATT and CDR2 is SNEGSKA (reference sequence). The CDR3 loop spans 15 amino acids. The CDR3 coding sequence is TGCAGTGCTCACGGACAGCCAGGAGGGAAAAACATTCAGTACTTC. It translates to CSAHGQPGGKNIQYF.

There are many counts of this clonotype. In DNA form, the CDR3 reads TGTGCCAGCGGAAGGGACACGTCGGGCGAAAAACTGTTTTTT. Its translation: CASGRDTSGEKLFF. V usage is TRBV12-3 or TRBV12-4 and J usage is TRBJ1-4, with D possibly matching TRBD1 (6 bases). The CDR3 has 14 residues. The ends were cut back, 8 bases at V and 8 bases at J, with 18 bases in the middle.

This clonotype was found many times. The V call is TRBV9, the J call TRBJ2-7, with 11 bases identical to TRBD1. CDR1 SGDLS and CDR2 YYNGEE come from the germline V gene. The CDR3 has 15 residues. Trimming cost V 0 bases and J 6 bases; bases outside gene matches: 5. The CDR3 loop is CASSVGTGGISEQYF. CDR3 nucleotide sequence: TGTGCCAGCAGCGTAGGGACAGGGGGCATTTCCGAGCAGTACTTC.

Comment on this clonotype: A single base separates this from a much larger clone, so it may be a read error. CDR3 in DNA: TGTGCCAGCAGCCCGGGACAACAGAATGAAAAACTGTTTTTT. Protein product: CASSPGQQNEKLFF. The rearrangement joins TRBV5-6 to TRBJ1-4; tentatively, D is TRBD1 (6 bases). This CDR3 is 14 amino acids long. Germline CDR1 is SGHDT and CDR2 is YYEEEE. V lost 4 bases to trimming and J lost 5 bases, with 12 bases between them. Complete variable domain (other parts from reference TRBV5-6 and TRBJ1-4): DAGVTQSPTHLIKTRGQQVTLRCSPKSGHDTVSWYQQALGQGPQFIFQYYEEEERQRGNFPDRFSGHQFPNYSSELNVNALLLGDSALYLCASSPGQQNEKLFFGSGTQLSVL.

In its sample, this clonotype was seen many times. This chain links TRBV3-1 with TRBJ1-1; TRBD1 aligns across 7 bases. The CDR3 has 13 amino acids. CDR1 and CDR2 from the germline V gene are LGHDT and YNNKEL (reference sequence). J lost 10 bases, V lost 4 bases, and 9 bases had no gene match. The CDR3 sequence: CASSPTDRAVAFF. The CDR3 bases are TGTGCCAGCAGCCCTACCGACAGGGCCGTAGCTTTCTTT.

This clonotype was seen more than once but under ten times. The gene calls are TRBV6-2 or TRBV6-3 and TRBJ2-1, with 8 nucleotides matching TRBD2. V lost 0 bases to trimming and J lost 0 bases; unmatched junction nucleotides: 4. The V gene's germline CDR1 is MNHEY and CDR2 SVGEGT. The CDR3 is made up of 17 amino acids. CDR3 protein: CASSYSWRGDSYNEQFF. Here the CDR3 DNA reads TGTGCCAGCAGTTACTCTTGGCGGGGGGACTCCTACAATGAGCAGTTCTTC.

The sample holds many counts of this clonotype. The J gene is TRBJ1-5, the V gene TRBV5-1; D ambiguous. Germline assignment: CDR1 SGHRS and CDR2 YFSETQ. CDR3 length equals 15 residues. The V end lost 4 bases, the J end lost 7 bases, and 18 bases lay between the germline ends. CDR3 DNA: TGCGCCAGCAGCCCCGGGCCGGAGGAGGGACAGCCCCAGCATTTT. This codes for CASSPGPEEGQPQHF.

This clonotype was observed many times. The CDR3 nucleotides read TGCAGCGGCGAGGGGATGGAGACCCAGTACTTC. This translates into CSGEGMETQYF. The chain is built from TRBV29-1 and TRBJ2-5; perhaps D is TRBD1 or TRBD2 (5 bases each). V was pared by 7 bases and J by 5 bases, with 11 bases between. Germline V gene lookup returns CDR1 SQVTM and CDR2 ANQGSEA. This CDR3 has 11 amino acids.

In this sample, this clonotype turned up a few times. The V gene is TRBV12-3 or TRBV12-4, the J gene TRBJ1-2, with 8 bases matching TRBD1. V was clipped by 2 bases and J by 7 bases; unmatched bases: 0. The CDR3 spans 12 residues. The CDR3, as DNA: TGTGCCAGCAGTTTACAGGGGGCTGGCTACACCTTC. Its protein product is CASSLQGAGYTF.

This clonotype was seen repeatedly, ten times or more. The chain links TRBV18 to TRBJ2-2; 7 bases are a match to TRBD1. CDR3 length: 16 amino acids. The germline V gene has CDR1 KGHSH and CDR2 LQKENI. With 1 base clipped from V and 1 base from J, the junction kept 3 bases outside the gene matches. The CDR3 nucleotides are TGTGCCAGCTCACCACGGACAGGAAGGAACACCGGGGAGCTGTTTTTT. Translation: CASSPRTGRNTGELFF.